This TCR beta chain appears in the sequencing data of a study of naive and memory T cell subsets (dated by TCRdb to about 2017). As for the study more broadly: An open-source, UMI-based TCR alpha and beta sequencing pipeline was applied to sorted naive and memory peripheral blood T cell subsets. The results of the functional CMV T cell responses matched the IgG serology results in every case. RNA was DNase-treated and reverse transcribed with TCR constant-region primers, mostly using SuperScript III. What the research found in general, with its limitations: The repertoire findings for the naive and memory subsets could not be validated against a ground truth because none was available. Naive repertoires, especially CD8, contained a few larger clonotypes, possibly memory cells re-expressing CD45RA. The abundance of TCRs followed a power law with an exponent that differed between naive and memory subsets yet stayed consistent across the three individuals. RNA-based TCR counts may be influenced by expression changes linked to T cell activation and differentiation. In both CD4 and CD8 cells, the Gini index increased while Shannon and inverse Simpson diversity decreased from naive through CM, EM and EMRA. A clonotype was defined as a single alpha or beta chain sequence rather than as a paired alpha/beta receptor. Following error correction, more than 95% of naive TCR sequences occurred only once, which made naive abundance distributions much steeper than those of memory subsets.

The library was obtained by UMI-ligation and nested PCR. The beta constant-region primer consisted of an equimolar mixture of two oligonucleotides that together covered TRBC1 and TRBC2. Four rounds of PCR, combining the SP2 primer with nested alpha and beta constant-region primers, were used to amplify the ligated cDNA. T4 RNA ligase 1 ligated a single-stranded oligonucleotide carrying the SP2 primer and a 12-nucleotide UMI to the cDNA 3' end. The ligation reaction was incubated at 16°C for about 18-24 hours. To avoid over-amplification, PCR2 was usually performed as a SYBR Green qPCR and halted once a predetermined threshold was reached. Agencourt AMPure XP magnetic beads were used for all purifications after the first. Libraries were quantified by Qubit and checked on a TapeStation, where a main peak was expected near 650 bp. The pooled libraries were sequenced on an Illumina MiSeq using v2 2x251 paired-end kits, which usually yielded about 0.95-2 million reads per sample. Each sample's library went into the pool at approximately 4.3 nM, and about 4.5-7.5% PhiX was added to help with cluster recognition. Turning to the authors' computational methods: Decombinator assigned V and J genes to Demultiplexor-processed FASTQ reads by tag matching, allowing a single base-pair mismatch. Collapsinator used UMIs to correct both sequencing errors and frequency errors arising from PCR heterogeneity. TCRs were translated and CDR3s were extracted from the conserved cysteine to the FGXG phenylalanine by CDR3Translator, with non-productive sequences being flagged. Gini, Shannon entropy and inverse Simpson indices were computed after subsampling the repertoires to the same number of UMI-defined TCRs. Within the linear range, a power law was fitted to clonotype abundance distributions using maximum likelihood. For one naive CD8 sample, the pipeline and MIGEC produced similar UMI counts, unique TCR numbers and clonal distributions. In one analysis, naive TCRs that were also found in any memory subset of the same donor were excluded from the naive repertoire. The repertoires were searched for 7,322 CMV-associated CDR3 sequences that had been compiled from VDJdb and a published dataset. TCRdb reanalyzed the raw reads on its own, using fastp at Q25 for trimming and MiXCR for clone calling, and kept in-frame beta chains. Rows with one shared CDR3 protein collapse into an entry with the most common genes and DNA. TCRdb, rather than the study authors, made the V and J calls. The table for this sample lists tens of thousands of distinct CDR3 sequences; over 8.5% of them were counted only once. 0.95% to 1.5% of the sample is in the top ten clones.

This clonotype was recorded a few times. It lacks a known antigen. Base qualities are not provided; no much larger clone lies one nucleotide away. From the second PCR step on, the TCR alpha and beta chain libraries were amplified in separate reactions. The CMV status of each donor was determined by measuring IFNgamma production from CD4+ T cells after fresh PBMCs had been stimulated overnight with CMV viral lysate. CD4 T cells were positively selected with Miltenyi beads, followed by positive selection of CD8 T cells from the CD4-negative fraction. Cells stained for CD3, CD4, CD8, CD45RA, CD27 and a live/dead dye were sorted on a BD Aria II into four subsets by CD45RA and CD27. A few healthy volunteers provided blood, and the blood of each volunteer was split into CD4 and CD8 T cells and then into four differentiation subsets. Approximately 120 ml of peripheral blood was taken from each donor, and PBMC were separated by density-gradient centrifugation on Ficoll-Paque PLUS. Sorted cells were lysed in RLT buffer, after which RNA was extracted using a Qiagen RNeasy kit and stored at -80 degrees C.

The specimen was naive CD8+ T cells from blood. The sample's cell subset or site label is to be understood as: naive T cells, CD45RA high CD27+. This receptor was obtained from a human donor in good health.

The nucleotides read TGTGCCAGCGGCCACGAGCAGTACTTC. This gives the protein CASGHEQYF. The sequence joins TRBV7-2 to TRBJ2-7; the D segment cannot be called with confidence. The cysteine opens and the phenylalanine closes a CDR3 of 9 amino acids. The sequence is cut down to CDR3 DNA, 27 bases in frame from base 1. The V and J ends are trimmed by 8 bases and 5 bases, leaving 4 bases between them. CDR1 and CDR2, looked up from the germline V gene, are SGHTA and FQGNSA.